The entry below describes one T cell receptor beta chain. There is no known antigen for this receptor. Base quality data are lacking; no much larger clone is found one base away. The data were taken from a study of cytomegalovirus exposure and HLA in healthy donors (dated by TCRdb to about 2017). At the level of the whole study: An earlier analysis of 550 to 700 of the donors reported approximately 290 Gb of sequence data and some 100 million unique TCR beta sequences from about 179 million T cells. Using immunosequencing, the study profiled T cell repertoires from 666 subjects and related those repertoires to cytomegalovirus serostatus. Among 398 genotyped donors of the cohort, an average of 235,054 unique TCR beta nucleotide sequences were sequenced per donor, 15% to 20% of them non-productive. The study was designed to test whether signatures of past pathogen exposure could be identified by cataloging public T cell receptors. The number of donors typed differed by locus, with 629-630 for A, B, C, DRB1 and DQB1, 522 for DQA1, approximately 580 for DPA1, and over 400 for DPB1. A later genetic analysis used genome-wide SNP genotypes for about 65% of the 666 donors, treating that subset as a discovery cohort. An earlier analysis of roughly 580 of the donors used high-throughput TCR beta sequencing to judge whether each TCR beta V gene segment behaved as functional or pseudogenic. A later analysis re-examined previously published TCR beta repertoires from more than 600 donors and added high-resolution HLA genotyping to investigate patterns of TCR occurrence. High-throughput TCR immunosequencing, statistical association of individual TCRs with disease status, and machine learning were combined to predict cytomegalovirus infection status. Because of strong linkage in the cohort, roughly five DR-DQ haplotypes were treated as single units for association and clustering. Rather than using new phenotypic data, the later analysis identified candidate immune exposures from TCR beta sequences and from how often those sequences occurred across donors. Donor age, sex, ethnicity and CMV serostatus were compiled alongside the repertoire data. Besides the first cohort of 500 to 700 subjects, a separate validation cohort made up of 120 different subjects was used. All discovery cohort repertoires had been generated using a single sequencing platform. Around 330 gigabases of sequencing data and approximately 91 million unique TCR sequences made up an early release that covered approximately 620 HLA-typed donors. Of the roughly 390 genotyped donors, over 65% fell in the genetic ancestry cluster associated with self-reported Caucasian donors. HLA typing included class I and class II loci at four-digit resolution. Paper-wide results and their limitations: In a later analysis, around 17,000 TCR beta sequences were associated with specific HLA alleles at a false discovery rate of 0.05. In a later genetic analysis, a missense DCLRE1C variant was associated with V-gene and J-gene trimming of TCR beta chains, and the association was replicated in an independent cohort. The presence/absence analyses assumed that sequencing depth was roughly uniform across donors, and that assumption may not be true. A later analysis found that TCR association rates varied across HLA loci, with DRB1 alleles showing the most associated TCRs and HLA-C alleles the fewest. The study gave a list of about 160 TCR beta chains associated with cytomegalovirus. A further reported finding was that TCR beta sequences accurately predicted the HLA-A and HLA-B alleles for most subjects in the first cohort. Broadly in line with IMGT annotations, most TCR beta V segments showed up in productive rearrangements about 90% or about 30% of the time in an earlier analysis of 587 of the donors. Correlated functional status among segregating V segments might be attributable to linkage disequilibrium, but an unknown experimental factor could not be ruled out. Because counts were too low, roughly 18 rarely observed V segments, including chromosome 9 orphons, were left out of the earlier analysis of about 620 of the donors. In a later analysis, several top co-occurrence clusters were reported to appear linked to parvovirus B19, influenza, CMV and Epstein-Barr virus. When HLA alleles, especially DR and DQ, strongly co-occurred, TCR associations were difficult to assign to individual alleles. Because HLA typing was missing for some donors at each locus, association tests included only the typed subset. According to a later analysis, most CMV-associated TCR beta chains appeared to be HLA-restricted, and the HLA associations seemed to be driven largely by CMV exposure. A later analysis found that HLA-associated TCR beta chains were more clonally expanded and had lower generation probabilities than equally common non-associated chains. It was suggested by the authors that the approach could potentially be generalized to other disease states and immunological phenotypes. The only immune exposure information available for the cohort was CMV serostatus. The cohort was sequenced for TCR beta chains only, and without alpha or paired-chain data the features that could be detected were limited. The classifier was reported to diagnose cytomegalovirus status with high specificity and sensitivity in both the original cohort and the validation cohort. Some IMGT-functional V segments, including TRBV6-2 and TRBV6-3, could not be told apart with the 87-base-pair reads, so those segments were excluded. A cluster of highly shared sequence variants was judged likely to represent a technical artifact of the sequencing pipeline. In vitro tests confirmed that three of the cytomegalovirus-associated TCR beta chains recognize cytomegalovirus antigens. A later genetic analysis reported fewer N-insertions in productive TCRs among donors in an Asian-associated ancestry cluster than the roughly 700-donor mean. Across donors, most TCR sequences were observed very rarely, whereas some public TCRs were present in many individuals.

The protocol used for the library was the immunoSEQ multiplex PCR assay. A mixture of 60 forward primers for TCR Vbeta segments and 13 reverse primers for TCR Jbeta segments was used in the multiplex PCR. A multiplex PCR assay on genomic DNA amplified the CDR3 region of rearranged TCR beta genes. The Illumina HiSeq System was used to sequence the amplified TCR beta libraries as 87-base-pair reads. The authors processed their data as follows. A later analysis tallied roughly 76 million unique TCR beta chains across the 666 repertoires, and approximately 12 million of those chains were shared by two or more donors. Raw reads were error-corrected and collapsed into unique sequences with a nearest-neighbor algorithm that merged closely related sequences to remove PCR and sequencing errors. To assign V, D and J gene segments, CDR3 sequences were aligned to IMGT reference sequences. Each retained sequence needed at least a six-nucleotide match to both a V gene segment and a J gene segment. A rearrangement was called productive if the CDR3 had no stop codons and remained in frame with V and J, and every other rearrangement was called non-productive. Following IMGT convention, CDR3 was defined as the stretch from the second conserved V-encoded cysteine to the conserved J-encoded phenylalanine. Sequences without an unambiguous match to a single V gene segment were excluded from the earlier analysis of 500 to 700 of the donors. An earlier analysis of fewer than 750 of the donors classified V segments as functional when productive rearrangements were above 56.7% and as segregating when the standard deviation between donors was above 5%. A statistical classification framework was developed to diagnose cytomegalovirus status using the catalog of TCR beta chain sequences. In a later analysis, V and J genes were assigned by comparing TCR nucleotide sequences against IMGT/GENE-DB human TR gene sequences. Using the TCRdist pipeline, a later analysis assigned CDR3 sequences along with most-parsimonious VDJ recombination scenarios. In a later analysis, each TCR beta chain was defined by its CDR3 amino acid sequence together with its V-gene family, and reads without a unique V-gene family were excluded. In a later analysis, around 650 highly shared, low-generation-probability nucleotide sequences were removed to address suspected cross-contamination and a sequencing artifact. A later analysis calculated a clonal expansion index for each public chain from normalized within-repertoire ranks of inferred template counts. In a later analysis, generation probabilities were computed using a VDJ recombination model fitted to out-of-frame rearrangements, and the results were checked against IGoR. In a later analysis, TCR-TCR, TCR-HLA and TCR-CMV co-occurrence was scored with hypergeometric tests, and a repertoire-size bias correction was applied to TCR pairs. In a later analysis, false discovery rates were estimated by permuting HLA or CMV assignments 20 times. In a later analysis, co-occurring TCRs were grouped using DBSCAN, and TCRdist sequence similarity was added for clustering within HLA-allele-positive subsets. For co-occurrence clustering, repertoires with fewer than 30,000 or more than 120,000 public chains were excluded, along with about five repertoires with anomalous nucleotide sharing. Sourced from immuneACCESS, this table was stored by TCRdb with only in-frame sequences that have V and J called. A share of the clones is absent; for the studies checked, an unresolved V gene accounts for under half, and the remainder has no known explanation. The V and J calls and the clone size are those of that table, but D and trimming were determined from the DNA. This sample gives about 110,000 clones in total; 75% to 90% of them show up just once. The top ten hold about 6.9% of the sample.

CDR1 SGHTS and CDR2 YDEGEE were looked up in the germline V gene. Trimming removed 4 bases from V and 4 bases from J, leaving 12 bases between the germline ends. Its CDR3 holds 14 amino acids, cysteine through phenylalanine. The retained sequence is limited to the CDR3, 42 bases, with the frame set at the first base. The cohort comprised 710 or so healthy bone marrow donors. All cohort members were sampled while nominally healthy, although unrecorded immune exposures were likely present. The donor tested CMV seropositive, placing the donor among the roughly 300 seropositive members of the cohort. A peripheral blood sample was collected from each donor, and TCR beta sequencing was performed on peripheral blood mononuclear cells. Genomic DNA extraction from the blood cell samples was performed with the Qiagen DNeasy Blood Extraction Kit.

The specimen sequenced was PBMCs. The source is a man aged 30 to 45 in good health and CMV-seropositive. The chain joins TRBV5-8 to TRBJ2-1, with TRBD1 tentatively as D gene (6 bases match). CDR3 reads: CASSLDSLYNEQFF. The sequenced DNA: TGTGCCAGCAGCCTGGACAGCCTGTACAATGAGCAGTTCTTC.